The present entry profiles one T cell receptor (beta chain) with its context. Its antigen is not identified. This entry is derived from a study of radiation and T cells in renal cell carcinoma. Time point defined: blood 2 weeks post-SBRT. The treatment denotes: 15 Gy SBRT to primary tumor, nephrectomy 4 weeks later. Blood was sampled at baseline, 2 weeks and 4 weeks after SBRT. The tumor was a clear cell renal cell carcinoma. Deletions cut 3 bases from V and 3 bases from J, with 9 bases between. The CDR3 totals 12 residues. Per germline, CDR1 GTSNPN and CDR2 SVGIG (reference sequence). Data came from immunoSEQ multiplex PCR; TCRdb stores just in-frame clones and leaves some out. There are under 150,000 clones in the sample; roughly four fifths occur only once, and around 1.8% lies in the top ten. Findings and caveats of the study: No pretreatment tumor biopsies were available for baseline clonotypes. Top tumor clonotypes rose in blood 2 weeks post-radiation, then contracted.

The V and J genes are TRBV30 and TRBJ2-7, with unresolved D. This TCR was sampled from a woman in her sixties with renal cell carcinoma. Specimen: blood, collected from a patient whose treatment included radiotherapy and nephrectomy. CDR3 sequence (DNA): TGTGCCTGGAGGCCGGACGGCTACGAGCAGTACTTC. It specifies CAWRPDGYEQYF.